This T cell receptor (beta chain) was profiled in a study of identifying expanded T cells in peripheral blood (dated by TCRdb to between 2018 and 2021). Background for the entire study: Separate aliquots of the same genomic DNA pool were sequenced to produce technical replicates, and four replicates were compared in pairs. The full study reports these points: Across all healthy-donor time intervals, the beta-binomial model significantly lowered both the number of clones called differentially abundant and the false-positive rate. Across all healthy donors, variance in clone template counts between approximately two-week samples was found to increase significantly with total template count. About 1.1 differentially abundant clones were flagged by the binomial model between technical replicates, whereas about 15 and 18 were flagged over around two weeks and four weeks, respectively. The authors expected that over much longer intervals, such as months to years, biological variance in healthy repertoires might increase even further.

TCRbeta CDR3 regions were profiled with the immunoSEQ Assay using bias-controlled multiplex PCR amplification of genomic DNA. The authors' analysis ran thus. The absolute abundance of each unique TCRbeta CDR3 region was quantified after sequences were collapsed and filtered. Differential abundance was tested with a binomial (Fisher-equivalent) model and with a beta-binomial model adding time-dependent variance fitted from healthy donors. Clones with fewer than 5 combined templates were excluded, and clones with Benjamini-Hochberg FDR below 0.01 were called differentially abundant. Beta-binomial variance was modeled as a function of total template count across the two samples using the form v = (b*log(k)+a)^2. The source is immuneACCESS, and TCRdb retained only in-frame sequences with V and J called. Part of the clones is not carried over; for the studies checked, unresolved V genes explain less than half of this, and the remainder is unexplained. That table furnishes V, J and clone size, whereas the DNA furnished D and trimming. This sample has 75,000 to 100,000 clones in its table, and 89% of those were observed once. Approximately 3% of the sample is in the top ten clones.

During the collection period, no infections or other immune events were recorded for the healthy donors. To calibrate time-dependent variance in a beta-binomial model of T-cell clone differential abundance, blood repertoires from healthy donors were used as a training cohort. The training cohort was composed of roughly 10 healthy donors, 3 female and 7 male. The donors were between roughly 25 and 70 years old, with an average age of roughly 40 years. Whole blood was collected from each healthy donor at three time points spaced about 14 days apart and obtained from a commercial supplier. For immunosequencing, genomic DNA was extracted from whole blood that had not been sorted. Of note for this clone: The clone's antigen remains unknown. Base quality data are lacking; no much larger clone is found one base away.

The CDR1 and CDR2 encoded by the germline V gene are MDHEN and SYDVKM. Trimming takes 7 bases from V and 1 base from J, and the germline ends sit 6 bases apart. Its CDR3 holds 12 amino acids, cysteine through phenylalanine. Only the CDR3 part of the read is kept: 36 bases, read in frame from the first base. What was sequenced was blood. The rearrangement combines TRBV28 with TRBJ2-3, with no reliable assignment of the D segment. This TCR was recovered from a person aged 18 to 70 in good health. In nucleotide form, the sequence is TGTGCCAGCAAAGTAGGCACAGATACGCAGTATTTT. This translates into CASKVGTDTQYF.